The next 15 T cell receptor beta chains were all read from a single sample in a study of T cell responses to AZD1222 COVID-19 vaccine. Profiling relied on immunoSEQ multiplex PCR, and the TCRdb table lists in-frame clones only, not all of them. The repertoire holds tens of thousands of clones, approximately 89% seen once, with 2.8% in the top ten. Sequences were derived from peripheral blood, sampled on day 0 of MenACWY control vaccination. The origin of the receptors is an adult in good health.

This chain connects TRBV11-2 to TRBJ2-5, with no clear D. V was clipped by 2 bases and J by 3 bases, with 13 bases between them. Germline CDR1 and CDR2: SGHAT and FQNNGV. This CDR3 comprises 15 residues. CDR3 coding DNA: TGTGCCAGCAGCTTATATACTGCAGGAAAAGAGACCCAGTACTTC. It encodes CASSLYTAGKETQYF.

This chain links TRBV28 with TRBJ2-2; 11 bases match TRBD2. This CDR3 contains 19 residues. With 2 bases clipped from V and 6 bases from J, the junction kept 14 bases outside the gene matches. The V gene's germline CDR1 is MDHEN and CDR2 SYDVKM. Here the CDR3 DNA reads TGTGCCAGCAGTTTAAGACGGTCCAGACTAGCGGGGCCCCCCGGGGAGCTGTTTTTT. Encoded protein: CASSLRRSRLAGPPGELFF.

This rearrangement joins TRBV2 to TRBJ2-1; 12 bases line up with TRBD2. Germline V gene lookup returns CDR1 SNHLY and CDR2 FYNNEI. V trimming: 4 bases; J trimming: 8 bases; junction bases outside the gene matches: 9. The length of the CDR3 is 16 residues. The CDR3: CASSVGLAGGLDEQFF. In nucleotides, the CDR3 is TGTGCCAGCAGTGTTGGGCTAGCGGGGGGGCTGGATGAGCAGTTCTTC.

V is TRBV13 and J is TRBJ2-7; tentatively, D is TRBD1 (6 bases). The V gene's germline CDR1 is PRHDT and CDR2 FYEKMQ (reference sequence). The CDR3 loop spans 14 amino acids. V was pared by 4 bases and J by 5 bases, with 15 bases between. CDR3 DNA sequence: TGTGCCAGCAGCTATCGCACAGGGTCGAACGAGCAGTACTTC. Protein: CASSYRTGSNEQYF. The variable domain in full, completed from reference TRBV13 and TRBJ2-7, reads AAGVIQSPRHLIKEKRETATLKCYPIPRHDTVYWYQQGPGQDPQFLISFYEKMQSDKGSIPDRFSAQQFSDYHSELNMSSLELGDSALYFCASSYRTGSNEQYFGPGTRLTVT.

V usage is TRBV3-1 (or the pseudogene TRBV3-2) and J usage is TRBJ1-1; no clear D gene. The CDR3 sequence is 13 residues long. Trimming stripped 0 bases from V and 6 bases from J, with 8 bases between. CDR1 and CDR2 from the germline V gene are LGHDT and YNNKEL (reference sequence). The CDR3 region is CASSQEAGAEAFF. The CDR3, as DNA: TGTGCCAGCAGCCAAGAAGCCGGGGCTGAAGCTTTCTTT.

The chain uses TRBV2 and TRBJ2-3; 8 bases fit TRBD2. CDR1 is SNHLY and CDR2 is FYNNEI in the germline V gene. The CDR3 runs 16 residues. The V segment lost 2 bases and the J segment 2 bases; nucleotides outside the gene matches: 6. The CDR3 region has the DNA TGTGCCAGCAGTGAATTGGGCGGGGGGCTCACAGATACGCAGTATTTT. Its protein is CASSELGGGLTDTQYF.

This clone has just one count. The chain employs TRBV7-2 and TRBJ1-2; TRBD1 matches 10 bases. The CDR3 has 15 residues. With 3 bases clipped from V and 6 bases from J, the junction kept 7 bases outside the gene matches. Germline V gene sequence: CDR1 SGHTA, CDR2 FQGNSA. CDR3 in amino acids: CASSLAPGTGDGYTF. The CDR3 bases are TGTGCCAGCAGCTTGGCACCCGGGACAGGGGATGGCTACACCTTC.

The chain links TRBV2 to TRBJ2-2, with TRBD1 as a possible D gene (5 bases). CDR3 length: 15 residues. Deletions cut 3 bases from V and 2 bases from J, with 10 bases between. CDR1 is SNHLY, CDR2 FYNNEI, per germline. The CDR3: CASSDWGPNTGELFF. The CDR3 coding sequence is TGTGCCAGCAGTGATTGGGGCCCTAACACCGGGGAGCTGTTTTTT.

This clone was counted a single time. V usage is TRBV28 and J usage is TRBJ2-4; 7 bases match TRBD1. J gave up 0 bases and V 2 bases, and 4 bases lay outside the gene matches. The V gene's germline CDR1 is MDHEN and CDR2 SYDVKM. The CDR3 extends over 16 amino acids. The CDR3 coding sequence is TGTGCCAGCAGTTTAAGCCCAGGGGGAGCCAAAAACATTCAGTACTTC. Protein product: CASSLSPGGAKNIQYF.

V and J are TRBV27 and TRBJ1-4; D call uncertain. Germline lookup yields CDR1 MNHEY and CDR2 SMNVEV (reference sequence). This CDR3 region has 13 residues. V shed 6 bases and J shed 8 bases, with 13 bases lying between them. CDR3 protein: CASSRTWGEKLFF. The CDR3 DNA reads TGTGCCAGCAGCCGGACCTGGGGAGAAAAACTGTTTTTT.

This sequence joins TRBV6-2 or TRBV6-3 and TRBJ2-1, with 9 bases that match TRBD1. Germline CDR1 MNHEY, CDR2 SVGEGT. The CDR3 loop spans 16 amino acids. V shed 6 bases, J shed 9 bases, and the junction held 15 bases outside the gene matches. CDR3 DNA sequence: TGTGCCAGCAGCCGGGGCGTGGTCGGACAGGGGAGTGAGCAGTTCTTC. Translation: CASSRGVVGQGSEQFF.

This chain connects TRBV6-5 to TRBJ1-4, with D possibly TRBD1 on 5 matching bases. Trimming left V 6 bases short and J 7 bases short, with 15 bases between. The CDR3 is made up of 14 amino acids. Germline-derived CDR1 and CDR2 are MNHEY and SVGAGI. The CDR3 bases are TGTGCCAGCAGAAGGACAACGGGGGGTGAAAAACTGTTTTTT. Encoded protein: CASRRTTGGEKLFF.

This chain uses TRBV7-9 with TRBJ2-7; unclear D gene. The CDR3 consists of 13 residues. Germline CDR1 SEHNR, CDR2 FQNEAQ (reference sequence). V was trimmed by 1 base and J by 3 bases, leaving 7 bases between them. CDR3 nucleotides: TGTGCCAGCAGCTTAGACGACGACTACGAGCAGTACTTC. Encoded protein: CASSLDDDYEQYF.

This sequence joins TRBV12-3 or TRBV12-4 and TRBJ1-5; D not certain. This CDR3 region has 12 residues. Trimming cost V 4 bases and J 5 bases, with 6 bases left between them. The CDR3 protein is CASSYNHQPQHF. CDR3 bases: TGTGCCAGCAGTTATAACCATCAGCCCCAGCATTTT.

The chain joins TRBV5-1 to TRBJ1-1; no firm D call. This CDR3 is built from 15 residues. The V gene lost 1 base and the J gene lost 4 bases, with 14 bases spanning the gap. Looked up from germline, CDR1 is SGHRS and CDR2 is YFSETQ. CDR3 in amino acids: CASSLSEGAGTEAFF. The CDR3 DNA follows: TGCGCCAGCAGCTTGTCTGAGGGAGCTGGCACTGAAGCTTTCTTT.